This passage covers 9 T cell receptor beta chains from one sample sequenced in a study of CD8 T cells in ankylosing spondylitis. Via MiXCR, TCRdb re-called the 5' RACE reads, giving one row per CDR3 protein. Of some 150,000 distinct CDR3 sequences listed, roughly an eighth are singletons. Source material: blood, either unsorted or a sorted T cell fraction (not recorded which). The receptors originated from a female donor with ankylosing spondylitis or in good health (not recorded which).

This clonotype appeared many times. The rearrangement uses TRBV4-1 and TRBJ2-1; D may be TRBD1 or TRBD2 (5 bases each). This CDR3 spans 15 amino acids. The V end was cut by 1 base, the J end by 7 bases, with 14 bases between. CDR1 and CDR2 (germline): MGHRA, YSYEKL. The CDR3 DNA follows: TGCGCCAGCAGCCAAGCTCGAGGGGAGAGGAATGAGCAGTTCTTC. This gives the protein CASSQARGERNEQFF.

This clonotype has just a few counts. The rearrangement uses TRBV11-2 and TRBJ2-1, with 10 nucleotides matching TRBD1. Trimming took 4 bases from V and 2 from J; bases not matched to a gene: 2. The CDR3 contains 15 residues. The germline gives CDR1 SGHAT, CDR2 FQNNGV. The CDR3 here is CASSSGTGAYNEQFF. CDR3 nucleotides: TGTGCCAGCAGCTCCGGGACAGGGGCCTACAATGAGCAGTTCTTC.

V usage is TRBV6-2 or TRBV6-3 and J usage is TRBJ1-5; the D gene is possibly TRBD1 (5 bases). Germline V CDR1 and CDR2: MNHEY, SVGEGT. The CDR3 sequence is 15 residues long. The V gene lost 5 bases and the J gene lost 4 bases, with 15 bases spanning the gap. The CDR3 here is CASSAGALRNQPQHF. DNA for the CDR3: TGTGCCAGCAGTGCCGGGGCTCTCAGGAATCAGCCCCAGCATTTT.

J is TRBJ2-7 and V is TRBV20-1; 11 bases map to TRBD2. The CDR3 is 13 residues long. CDR1 and CDR2 from the germline V gene are DFQATT and SNEGSKA (reference sequence). Unmatched junction bases numbered 4, after V lost 6 bases and J lost 3 bases. The CDR3 loop reads CSASGTSGYEQYF. CDR3 nucleotides: TGCAGTGCCTCCGGGACTAGCGGCTACGAGCAGTACTTC.

This chain joins TRBV4-2 and TRBJ2-1; 12 positions match TRBD2. This CDR3 spans 19 amino acids. The V segment lost 0 bases and the J segment 9 bases; nucleotides outside the gene matches: 15. The germline CDR1 and CDR2 sequences are LGHNA and YNFKEQ. The chain's CDR3 is CASSQDLASGGGSKSEQFF. As DNA, the CDR3 is TGTGCCAGCAGCCAAGATTTGGCTAGCGGGGGGGGTTCGAAGAGTGAGCAGTTCTTC.

With respect to this clonotype: The junction departs from the called germline gene at one end, perhaps through a read error. This chain links TRBV20-1 with TRBJ1-4; D gene unclear. CDR3 length: 13 amino acids. The germline V gene has CDR1 DFQATT and CDR2 SNEGSKA (reference sequence). The CDR3 region has the DNA TGCAGTGCTCCGGTCTCCGGATTTGAAAAACTATTTTTT. As protein: CSAPVSGFEKLFF.

In this sample, this clonotype turned up many times. CDR3 residues: CSKDQGNNEQFF. CDR3 DNA sequence: TGCAGCAAAGATCAGGGGAACAATGAGCAGTTCTTC. The chain links TRBV29-1 to TRBJ2-1, with a tentative D call TRBD1 (6 bases). This CDR3 contains 12 residues. CDR1 and CDR2 from the germline V gene are SQVTM and ANQGSEA. With 8 bases removed from V and 5 bases from J, the gap between germline ends came to 13 bases.

This clonotype was recorded a few times. This chain uses TRBV5-4 with TRBJ2-1; a weak D match, TRBD2 (5 bases). V was cut by 3 bases and J by 0 bases, with 13 bases left in between. Germline assignment: CDR1 SGHNT and CDR2 YYREEE (reference sequence). CDR3 length: 16 residues. CDR3 sequence: CASSSSRERSYNEQFF. CDR3 sequence (DNA): TGTGCCAGCAGCTCCTCTCGGGAACGCTCCTACAATGAGCAGTTCTTC.

The table lists this clonotype with many counts. The rearrangement uses TRBV29-1 and TRBJ1-4, with D maybe TRBD1 (5 bases). V was cut by 8 bases and J by 7 bases, with 20 bases left in between. Germline V lookup: CDR1 SQVTM, CDR2 ANQGSEA. This CDR3 spans 14 amino acids. The CDR3 DNA sequence: TGCAGCTATAACCCGGGTCAAACAGGTGAAAAACTGTTTTTT. As protein: CSYNPGQTGEKLFF.